This T cell receptor (beta chain) was observed in a study of cytomegalovirus exposure and HLA in healthy donors. Whole-study results and caveats: The finding came from a later analysis; first-cohort TCR clusters tended to co-occur in the 110 or so validation repertoires.

The length of the CDR3 is 13 residues. Germline V gene sequence: CDR1 SGDLS, CDR2 YYNGEE. J lost 5 bases, V lost 3 bases, and 4 bases had no gene match. Measured with immunoSEQ multiplex PCR; TCRdb has only the in-frame clones, and not every one. The sample lists about 130,000 clones, 85% to 95% occurring once. On this clone: As yet, its antigen is unknown.

This sequence was found in a woman between 18 and 30 years old in good health and CMV-seronegative. The chain uses TRBV9 and TRBJ2-7, with 8 bases aligning to TRBD2. Source material: PBMCs. The CDR3 loop reads CASSAGGGNEQYF. The CDR3 region has the DNA TGTGCCAGCAGCGCGGGGGGGGGTAACGAGCAGTACTTC.